A selection of T cell receptor beta chains follows, all from one sample in a study of response to subunit inactivated influenza vaccine. TCRdb passed the RT-PCR reads through MiXCR, listing each CDR3 protein once. This sample has 500,000 to 700,000 distinct CDR3 sequences, with approximately 20% found just once. These data were also filed under a second study, of T cells expressing NK-cell markers.

The sequences come from CD4+ T cells sorted from PBMCs, collected 11 to 12 days after vaccination. The receptors were gathered from a man aged 45 to 65 who received an inactivated influenza vaccine. CDR3s include the opening cysteine and the closing phenylalanine or tryptophan. Each record gives: CDR3 protein, J gene, V gene.

CDR3 protein: CASSLGLGASGYTF
J gene: TRBJ1-2
V gene: TRBV14

CDR3 protein: CASSLVQREAQYF
J gene: TRBJ2-5
V gene: TRBV5-1

CDR3 protein: CASSPDSGSGGETQYF
J gene: TRBJ2-5
V gene: TRBV4-2

CDR3 protein: CASSLMGRAEETQYF
J gene: TRBJ2-5
V gene: TRBV5-1

CDR3 protein: CASSATTVYQETQYF
J gene: TRBJ2-5
V gene: TRBV6-4

CDR3 protein: CASNWGTEAFF
J gene: TRBJ1-1
V gene: TRBV7-9

CDR3 protein: CASSREQGGRETQYF
J gene: TRBJ2-5
V gene: TRBV4-2

CDR3 protein: CASSFGVDTQYF
J gene: TRBJ2-3
V gene: TRBV28

CDR3 protein: CASSPTRSVAKNIQYF
J gene: TRBJ2-4
V gene: TRBV28

CDR3 protein: CASSYKIGSTSYEQYF
J gene: TRBJ2-7
V gene: TRBV6-2/TRBV6-3

CDR3 protein: CASRASGRSYEQYF
J gene: TRBJ2-7
V gene: TRBV12-3/TRBV12-4

CDR3 protein: CASSLDPLPRIYEQYF
J gene: TRBJ2-7
V gene: TRBV5-1